The 20 T cell receptor beta chains below all came from one sample that was sequenced in a study of cytomegalovirus exposure and HLA in healthy donors. PCR involved 60 Vbeta and 13 Jbeta primers. Assay used: immunoSEQ multiplex PCR; TCRdb lists only in-frame clones, some missing. The sample contains 120,000 or so clones, 72% of which appear only once. Specimen: PBMCs. The receptors derive from a man aged 30 to 45 in good health and CMV-seronegative.

The chain employs TRBV5-1 and TRBJ2-3, with TRBD2 matching over 11 bases. This CDR3 spans 15 amino acids. With V trimmed by 2 bases and J by 3 bases, 2 bases remained unmatched. Germline V gene sequence: CDR1 SGHRS, CDR2 YFSETQ. Here the CDR3 reads CASSFSGGATDTQYF. The CDR3 DNA reads as TGCGCCAGCAGCTTTAGCGGGGGGGCTACAGATACGCAGTATTTT.

This clone was observed a single time. The rearrangement links TRBV9 to TRBJ2-1; a possible D gene is TRBD1 (6 bases). V lost 0 bases and J lost 0, with 7 bases in between. This CDR3 comprises 15 residues. Per germline, CDR1 SGDLS and CDR2 YYNGEE. CDR3 amino acids: CASSVGRGSYNEQFF. In DNA, the CDR3 is TGTGCCAGCAGCGTAGGCAGGGGCTCCTACAATGAGCAGTTCTTC.

The chain combines TRBV11-3 with TRBJ2-1; TRBD2 matches 8 bases. Germline V gives CDR1 SGHNT, CDR2 YENEEA. CDR3 length: 15 amino acids. Trimming removed 1 base from V and 7 bases from J; junction bases left unmatched: 6. DNA of the CDR3: TGTGCCAGCAGCTTAGTTGCGGGGGGTGTAAATGAGCAGTTCTTC. Its translation: CASSLVAGGVNEQFF.

For the CDR3, the DNA is TGTGCCAGCACCCGGACAGGGTTGAACACTGAAGCTTTCTTT. Amino acids: CASTRTGLNTEAFF. The rearrangement joins TRBV6-5 to TRBJ1-1, with 8 bases lining up with TRBD1. Germline V gene data show CDR1 as MNHEY and CDR2 as SVGAGI. This CDR3 contains 14 residues. V lost 7 bases, J lost 0 bases, and 4 bases stayed unmatched.

V usage is TRBV6-1 and J usage is TRBJ1-3; D call uncertain. This CDR3 spans 17 amino acids. Germline V gene sequence: CDR1 MNHNS, CDR2 SASEGT. V dropped 0 bases and J dropped 4 bases, with 16 bases sitting between them. CDR3 loop: CASSEAYPRVAGNTIYF. CDR3 bases: TGTGCCAGCAGTGAAGCCTATCCCCGGGTAGCAGGAAACACCATATATTTT.

The J gene is TRBJ1-6, the V gene TRBV14; no clear D gene. V was clipped by 2 bases and J by 8 bases, with 13 bases between them. This CDR3 comprises 15 residues. In germline, CDR1 is SGHDN, CDR2 FVKESK. CDR3 protein: CASSQYRTGDSPLHF. In DNA, the CDR3 is TGTGCCAGCAGCCAATACCGGACGGGAGATTCACCCCTCCACTTT.

The chain employs TRBV19 and TRBJ1-4; maybe TRBD1 (6 bases). Germline CDR1 reads LNHDA; CDR2 reads SQIVND (reference sequence). V dropped 9 bases and J dropped 1 base, with 9 bases sitting between them. The CDR3 has 13 residues. CDR3 coding DNA: TGTGCCAGCTTGGACAGAACTAATGAAAAACTGTTTTTT. Encoded protein: CASLDRTNEKLFF. The full variable domain, in which reference TRBV19 and TRBJ1-4 provide the parts outside the CDR3, is DGGITQSPKYLFRKEGQNVTLSCEQNLNHDAMYWYRQDPGQGLRLIYYSQIVNDFQKGDIAEGYSVSREKKESFPLTVTSAQKNPTAFYLCASLDRTNEKLFFGSGTQLSVL.

V and J are TRBV11-2 and TRBJ2-2, with 11 bases that match TRBD2. J lost 1 base, V lost 0 bases, and 4 bases had no gene match. Germline CDR1 is SGHAT and CDR2 is FQNNGV. The CDR3 covers 18 residues. CDR3 amino acids: CASSLDLLAGVNTGELFF. For the CDR3, the DNA is TGTGCCAGCAGCTTAGATTTACTAGCGGGGGTGAACACCGGGGAGCTGTTTTTT.

V is TRBV19 and J is TRBJ1-2, with a possible D match to TRBD1 (6 bases). With 3 bases removed from V and 6 bases from J, the gap between germline ends came to 23 bases. Germline CDR1 LNHDA, CDR2 SQIVND (reference sequence). The CDR3 extends over 17 amino acids. Here the CDR3 DNA reads TGTGCCAGTAGTATGACGGTATCTTCTTGGGACAAGCATGGCTACACCTTC. This gives the protein CASSMTVSSWDKHGYTF.

The genes are TRBV11-3 and TRBJ2-2; a possible D gene is TRBD2 (6 bases). Germline-derived CDR1 and CDR2 are SGHNT and YENEEA. Deletions cut 4 bases from V and 7 bases from J, with 19 bases between. This CDR3 is 16 amino acids long. This chain's CDR3 is CASSYQGTSGGGELFF. DNA of the CDR3: TGTGCCAGCAGCTATCAAGGGACTTCAGGTGGCGGGGAGCTGTTTTTT.

This clone was observed a handful of times. The chain links TRBV5-1 to TRBJ2-3; D uncertain. Trimming shortened V by 4 bases and J by 5 bases, and 11 bases separated the two germline ends. This CDR3 is built from 13 residues. Germline V gene lookup returns CDR1 SGHRS and CDR2 YFSETQ. In DNA form, the CDR3 reads TGCGCCAGCAGCCGTTCTCGGGTAGATACGCAGTATTTT. Translation gives CASSRSRVDTQYF.

The chain couples TRBV30 to TRBJ2-3, with a possible D match to TRBD2 (6 bases). CDR1 GTSNPN and CDR2 SVGIG come from the germline V gene (reference sequence). This CDR3 spans 14 amino acids. Trimming cost V 3 bases and J 2 bases, with 12 bases left between them. The DNA of the CDR3 is TGTGCCTGGAGGCGGGGCTATACCACAGATACGCAGTATTTT. It encodes CAWRRGYTTDTQYF.

CDR3: CASSQDYRGINEQFF. CDR3 DNA: TGCGCCAGCAGCCAAGATTATAGGGGGATTAATGAGCAGTTCTTC. The J gene is TRBJ2-1, the V gene TRBV4-1, with D maybe TRBD1 (6 bases). The CDR3 sequence is 15 residues long. V lost 0 bases to trimming and J lost 7 bases, with 13 bases between them. Germline V gives CDR1 MGHRA, CDR2 YSYEKL.

This chain connects TRBV5-1 to TRBJ2-1; the match to TRBD2 covers 7 bases. This CDR3 has 15 residues. With V trimmed by 4 bases and J by 0 bases, 4 bases remained unmatched. CDR1 is SGHRS and CDR2 is YFSETQ in the germline V gene. The CDR3 DNA is TGCGCCAGCAGCCGGAGCGGGGACTCCTACAATGAGCAGTTCTTC. Translating it yields CASSRSGDSYNEQFF.

The V and J genes are TRBV10-3 and TRBJ1-1; D is perhaps TRBD1 (6 bases). Trimming removed 10 bases at V and 1 base at J, with 13 bases between. The CDR3 runs to 13 residues. The V gene's germline CDR1 is ENHRY and CDR2 SYGVKD. CDR3 region: CATAQGSNTEAFF. CDR3 DNA sequence: TGTGCCACCGCACAGGGTTCGAACACTGAAGCTTTCTTT.

The chain employs TRBV6-5 and TRBJ1-6; TRBD1 aligns across 8 bases. After removal of 5 bases from V and 6 bases from J, the junction contained 6 bases not matched to a gene. From germline, CDR1 is MNHEY and CDR2 SVGAGI. The CDR3 runs 15 residues. The DNA for the CDR3 is TGTGCCAGCAGTATCACAGGGGGAGGTAATTCACCCCTCCACTTT. Translating it yields CASSITGGGNSPLHF.

The chain uses TRBV28 and TRBJ1-2; the match to TRBD1 covers 9 bases. This CDR3 has 17 amino acids. The germline gives CDR1 MDHEN, CDR2 SYDVKM. Trimming at V came to 2 bases and at J to 1 base, leaving 8 bases not matched to a gene. CDR3 region: CASSLLDRGSNNYGYTF. In DNA form, the CDR3 reads TGTGCCAGCAGTTTACTTGACAGGGGGAGTAATAACTATGGCTACACCTTC.

The chain employs TRBV10-3 and TRBJ1-2; no clear D gene. This CDR3 region has 14 residues. V lost 6 bases and J lost 6, with 17 bases in between. Looked up from germline, CDR1 is ENHRY and CDR2 is SYGVKD. CDR3 loop: CAISGGDLGNGYTF. The CDR3 region has the DNA TGTGCCATCAGCGGTGGTGACCTCGGGAATGGCTACACCTTC.

This clone was observed a few times. The chain links TRBV27 to TRBJ2-7, with D possibly TRBD2 on 6 matching bases. CDR1 and CDR2 from the germline V gene are MNHEY and SMNVEV (reference sequence). The CDR3 has 14 amino acids. Trimming shortened V by 3 bases and J by 2 bases, and 11 bases separated the two germline ends. The CDR3 sequence is CASSFRRAAYEQYF. CDR3 DNA: TGTGCCAGCAGTTTTCGGAGGGCAGCCTACGAGCAGTACTTC.

This chain links TRBV2 with TRBJ2-5; 7 bases are shared with TRBD1. TRBJ2-7 matches the DNA end more closely, so the J call is doubtful. From germline, CDR1 is SNHLY and CDR2 FYNNEI. There are 13 residues in the CDR3. The CDR3 spells CASDRASSYEQYF. The CDR3 region has the DNA TGTGCCAGCGACAGGGCCAGCTCCTACGAGCAGTACTTC.